This is a list of T cell receptor beta chains from one sample in a study of blood T cell repertoires in COVID-19. The repertoire was sequenced with immunoSEQ multiplex PCR; TCRdb's copy has only in-frame clones and lacks some. The sample has approximately 440,000 clones; approximately 90% are singletons. Sequenced material: peripheral blood. The receptors here all came from a woman aged 50 to 60 with COVID-19, enrolled during active disease. CDR3s include the opening cysteine and the closing phenylalanine or tryptophan. The order of the fields is J gene, D gene, V gene, clone size, CDR3 protein, CDR3 DNA. The D gene is left open where the match is weak. Where a row states a size, it is once, few, many or the class of an expanded clone; other rows omit it.

TRBJ1-2	TRBD1	TRBV28	-	CASSYSPPRGWANYGYTF	TGTGCCAGCAGTTACTCCCCTCCCAGGGGGTGGGCTAACTATGGCTACACCTTC
TRBJ1-2	-	TRBV2	once	CASSSRQDFYGYTF	TGTGCCAGCAGCTCCCGACAGGATTTCTATGGCTACACCTTC
TRBJ2-2	-	TRBV11-3	-	CASSLDGFRDSENTGELFF	TGTGCCAGCAGCTTAGACGGTTTTAGAGACAGCGAAAACACCGGGGAGCTGTTTTTT
TRBJ1-2	TRBD1	TRBV2	-	CASIRTGAGYTF	TGTGCCAGCATTAGAACAGGGGCGGGCTACACCTTC
TRBJ1-1	-	TRBV5-4	-	CASSLLGGPTEAFF	TGTGCCAGCAGCTTGTTGGGGGGGCCCACTGAAGCTTTCTTT
TRBJ1-5	-	TRBV19	-	CASYPQGYSNQPQHF	TGTGCCAGTTACCCCCAGGGATATAGCAATCAGCCCCAGCATTTT
TRBJ2-7	TRBD2	TRBV6-1	-	CASSDPGEGYEQYF	TGTGCCAGCAGTGACCCGGGGGAGGGCTACGAGCAGTACTTC
TRBJ2-1	TRBD2	TRBV6-5	-	CASLYSGGNEQFF	TGTGCCAGCCTATATAGCGGGGGCAATGAGCAGTTCTTC
TRBJ1-5	-	TRBV30	-	CAWSPDRNQPQHF	TGTGCCTGGAGTCCAGACAGAAATCAGCCCCAGCATTTT
TRBJ1-1	-	TRBV7-9	-	CASSLGSGGNTEAFF	TGTGCCAGCAGCTTAGGGTCGGGAGGAAACACTGAAGCTTTCTTT
TRBJ2-3	TRBD1	TRBV15	once	CATSRATGGLADTQYF	TGTGCCACCAGCAGAGCCACAGGGGGATTAGCAGATACGCAGTATTTT
TRBJ2-2	TRBD2	TRBV11-3	once	CASQRGVNTGELFF	TGTGCCAGTCAGCGGGGGGTGAACACCGGGGAGCTGTTTTTT
TRBJ2-5	-	TRBV5-1	-	CASSLGQQGGETQYF	TGCGCCAGCAGCTTGGGCCAACAGGGCGGGGAGACCCAGTACTTC
TRBJ2-7	TRBD1	TRBV5-4	-	CASSRTGSYEQYF	TGTGCCAGCAGCCGGACAGGCTCCTACGAGCAGTACTTC
TRBJ1-3	-	TRBV30	-	CAWLSRRVDSGNTIYF	TGTGCCTGGCTAAGCCGCCGGGTAGACTCTGGAAACACCATATATTTT
TRBJ1-4	TRBD1	TRBV11-1	-	CASSLGQGVSNEKLFF	TGTGCCAGCAGCCTTGGACAGGGGGTATCTAATGAAAAACTGTTTTTT
TRBJ1-1	TRBD1	TRBV28	few	CASAGTGGTEAFF	TGTGCCAGTGCCGGGACAGGGGGCACTGAAGCTTTCTTT
TRBJ2-1	-	TRBV3-1/TRBV3-2	-	CASSHEVRSDEQFF	TGTGCCAGCAGCCACGAAGTCCGGAGCGATGAGCAGTTCTTC
TRBJ1-1	-	TRBV7-8	-	CASSFDRRNTEAFF	TGTGCCAGCAGCTTCGACAGACGGAACACTGAAGCTTTCTTT
TRBJ1-4	TRBD1	TRBV2	-	CATNTGVATNEKLFF	TGTGCCACCAATACAGGGGTTGCAACTAATGAAAAACTGTTTTTT
TRBJ2-3	-	TRBV5-4	-	CASSPAGRGGTDTQYF	TGTGCCAGCAGCCCTGCAGGGAGGGGGGGCACAGATACGCAGTATTTT
TRBJ2-5	TRBD1	TRBV24-1	-	CATRGQGEGETQYF	TGTGCCACCAGGGGACAGGGGGAAGGAGAGACCCAGTACTTC
TRBJ1-1	TRBD1	TRBV5-1	-	CASSSLGQGNTEAFF	TGCGCCAGCAGCTCGTTGGGACAGGGGAACACTGAAGCTTTCTTT
TRBJ2-3	-	TRBV5-1	-	CASREAVGTDTQYF	TGCGCCAGCAGAGAGGCGGTTGGCACAGATACGCAGTATTTT
TRBJ2-3	TRBD1	TRBV6-5	-	CASSITGTGWETQYF	TGTGCCAGCAGTATTACCGGGACAGGGTGGGAAACGCAGTATTTT
TRBJ1-4	-	TRBV7-8	-	CASSEGRRGPQEKLFF	TGTGCCAGCAGCGAGGGACGGCGGGGCCCGCAGGAAAAACTGTTTTTT
TRBJ2-7	-	TRBV11-1	-	CASSLGQGNEQYF	TGTGCCAGCAGCTTAGGGCAGGGTAACGAGCAGTACTTC
TRBJ2-7	-	TRBV21-1	-	CASSSRIQLSDYEQYF	TGTGCCAGCAGCTCTCGTATACAACTATCCGATTACGAGCAGTACTTC
TRBJ1-3	-	TRBV2	-	CASSATRSGNTIYF	TGTGCCAGCAGTGCGACTCGCTCTGGAAACACCATATATTTT
TRBJ1-4	TRBD1	TRBV5-6	-	CASRLRQGGEKLFF	TGTGCCAGCAGACTCCGACAGGGGGGTGAAAAACTGTTTTTT
TRBJ1-2	TRBD1	TRBV2	once	CASSEGRTGYGYTF	TGTGCCAGCAGTGAAGGCCGGACAGGGTATGGCTACACCTTC
TRBJ2-7	-	TRBV19	-	CASSVAPLGEQYF	TGTGCCAGTAGTGTGGCGCCACTAGGCGAGCAGTACTTC